The 18 T cell receptor beta chains in this list originate from one sample, sequenced in a study of blood T cell repertoires in COVID-19. Sequencing used immunoSEQ multiplex PCR; TCRdb keeps in-frame clones, though not all of them. The table has about 150,000 clones, 85% seen once. Specimen: PBMCs or T cells enriched from blood (not recorded which). These receptors came from a middle-aged woman who had recovered from COVID-19.

The chain carries TRBV7-9 and TRBJ1-1, with 7 bases fitting TRBD1. The J segment lost 6 bases and the V segment lost 5 bases, leaving 9 bases of the junction unmatched. The CDR3 totals 14 residues. CDR1 and CDR2 (germline): SEHNR, FQNEAQ (reference sequence). CDR3 bases: TGTGCCAGCAGCCTGGGACAGCAGGTGGCTGAAGCTTTCTTT. This gives the protein CASSLGQQVAEAFF. Supplemented by reference TRBV7-9 and TRBJ1-1, the full variable domain reads DTGVSQNPRHKITKRGQNVTFRCDPISEHNRLYWYRQTLGQGPEFLTYFQNEAQLEKSRLLSDRFSAERPKGSFSTLEIQRTEQGDSAMYLCASSLGQQVAEAFFGQGTRLTVV.

This rearrangement joins TRBV19 to TRBJ1-4; D remains ambiguous. The CDR3 covers 16 residues. The V gene lost 5 bases and the J gene lost 8 bases, with 21 bases spanning the gap. Germline V gene data show CDR1 as LNHDA and CDR2 as SQIVND (reference sequence). CDR3 protein: CASSALTGNKGEKLFF. CDR3 DNA: TGTGCCAGTAGTGCCTTAACCGGGAATAAAGGGGAAAAACTGTTTTTT.

The chain combines TRBV4-1 with TRBJ1-5, with D maybe TRBD1 (5 bases). The CDR3 is 15 residues long. V lost 6 bases, J lost 7 bases, and 19 bases lay in between. Germline CDR1 and CDR2: MGHRA and YSYEKL. The CDR3 region is CASSTSGGTGQPQHF. The CDR3 DNA reads TGCGCCAGCAGTACCTCCGGGGGGACCGGGCAGCCCCAGCATTTT.

The CDR3 region has the DNA TGTGCCAGCAGTTTATGGGGGACTAGCGGGATGCATGAGCAGTTCTTC. Amino acid sequence: CASSLWGTSGMHEQFF. The chain joins TRBV28 to TRBJ2-1; TRBD2 matches at 13 bases. The CDR3 runs 16 residues. With 0 bases clipped from V and 8 bases from J, the junction kept 4 bases outside the gene matches. The germline V gene encodes CDR1 MDHEN and CDR2 SYDVKM.

The chain carries TRBV4-1 and TRBJ1-2; a weak D match, TRBD1 (6 bases). CDR3 length: 15 amino acids. The germline gives CDR1 MGHRA, CDR2 YSYEKL. The V gene lost 0 bases and the J gene lost 8 bases, with 16 bases spanning the gap. The CDR3 DNA reads TGCGCCAGCAGCCAAGATGGGGCAGGGGCTTACGGCTACACCTTC. Translation gives CASSQDGAGAYGYTF.

The J gene is TRBJ2-5, the V gene TRBV6-6; 9 bases align to TRBD1. The germline V gene encodes CDR1 MNHNY and CDR2 SVGAGI (reference sequence). The trim removed 5 bases at V and 4 bases at J, leaving 20 bases unmatched. This CDR3 region has 19 residues. The CDR3 loop is CASSLTSGQGVGVGETQYF. CDR3 DNA sequence: TGTGCCAGCAGTCTCACCTCGGGACAGGGTGTTGGGGTTGGAGAGACCCAGTACTTC.

The CDR3 region is CAGGQGANQPQHF. DNA of the CDR3: TGTGCCGGGGGACAGGGGGCGAATCAGCCCCAGCATTTT. The chain uses TRBV10-3 and TRBJ1-5, with 12 bases identical to TRBD1. CDR1 and CDR2 (germline): ENHRY, SYGVKD. Trimming took 11 bases from V and 4 from J; bases not matched to a gene: 3. The CDR3 length is 13 residues.

This clone came up once. The CDR3 region is CASSFGQGVNSPLHF. The CDR3 DNA reads TGTGCCAGCAGCTTCGGGCAGGGCGTCAATTCACCCCTCCACTTT. J is TRBJ1-6 and V is TRBV5-5; tentative D call: TRBD1 (5 bases). Germline CDR1 reads SGHKS; CDR2 reads YYEKEE (reference sequence). Trimming pared 2 bases from V and 7 bases from J, leaving 13 bases between. The CDR3 sequence is 15 residues long.

The rearrangement joins TRBV4-2 to TRBJ1-1, with no clear D. The CDR3 sequence is 14 residues long. The germline V gene encodes CDR1 LGHNA and CDR2 YNFKEQ. V lost 1 base to trimming and J lost 1 base, with 7 bases between them. This CDR3 is CASSQGAGNTEAFF. The CDR3, as DNA: TGTGCCAGCAGCCAAGGGGCCGGGAACACTGAAGCTTTCTTT.

CDR3 sequence reads: CASSLSVGGNQPQHF. As DNA, the CDR3 is TGCGCCAGCAGCTTGAGTGTGGGAGGGAATCAGCCCCAGCATTTT. The rearrangement uses TRBV5-1 and TRBJ1-5; D is undetermined. CDR3 length: 15 residues. CDR1 and CDR2 (germline): SGHRS, YFSETQ. V lost 1 base and J 4 bases, leaving 12 bases between the germline ends.

The chain has TRBV19 and TRBJ2-1, with D unresolved. The V gene lost 10 bases and the J gene lost 2 bases, with 9 bases spanning the gap. In germline, CDR1 is LNHDA, CDR2 SQIVND (reference sequence). This CDR3 is 12 amino acids long. CDR3 residues: CATSTAYNEQFF. In DNA, the CDR3 is TGTGCCACTTCGACTGCCTACAATGAGCAGTTCTTC.

This chain joins TRBV5-8 and TRBJ2-3; 8 bases line up with TRBD1. Germline assignment: CDR1 SGHTS and CDR2 YDEGEE. The CDR3 consists of 17 residues. Unmatched junction bases numbered 14, after V lost 4 bases and J lost 4 bases. The CDR3 DNA follows: TGTGCCAGCAGCAGGGCCTTGACGGAGACAGGGGCAGATACGCAGTATTTT. Protein product: CASSRALTETGADTQYF. Full variable domain (remainder filled in from reference TRBV5-8 and TRBJ2-3): EAGVTQSPTHLIKTRGQQATLRCSPISGHTSVYWYQQALGLGLQFLLWYDEGEERNRGNFPPRFSGRQFPNYSSELNVNALELEDSALYLCASSRALTETGADTQYFGPGTRLTVL.

The chain joins TRBV29-1 to TRBJ1-1; D remains ambiguous. V lost 4 bases to trimming and J lost 1 base, with 16 bases between them. CDR3 length equals 15 residues. Germline V CDR1 and CDR2: SQVTM, ANQGSEA. CDR3 DNA sequence: TGCAGCGTTGGAGGTCGGGGAGACCGGAACACTGAAGCTTTCTTT. The encoded protein is CSVGGRGDRNTEAFF.

This clone was counted only a few times. The rearrangement joins TRBV24-1 to TRBJ1-5; 11 bases line up with TRBD1. CDR1 is KGHDR, CDR2 SFDVKD, per germline. This CDR3 is built from 22 residues. Trimming took 1 base from V and 0 from J; bases not matched to a gene: 16. This CDR3 is CATSDFRDRGSYVAYSNQPQHF. The CDR3 coding sequence is TGTGCCACCAGTGATTTCCGGGACAGGGGGAGTTATGTTGCGTATAGCAATCAGCCCCAGCATTTT.

The CDR3 reads CASSLVTSSDTGELFF. CDR3 bases: TGTGCCAGCAGCTTAGTTACGTCCTCGGACACCGGGGAGCTGTTTTTT. The rearrangement uses TRBV11-3 and TRBJ2-2; no firm D call. Trimming removed 1 base from V and 3 bases from J, with 12 bases in between. This CDR3 has 16 residues. Germline CDR1 and CDR2: SGHNT and YENEEA.

The chain uses TRBV11-2 and TRBJ1-2; the D is unclear. V was shortened by 5 bases and J by 5 bases, with 9 bases between the two germline ends. Germline CDR1 and CDR2: SGHAT and FQNNGV. The CDR3 totals 12 residues. The CDR3 region has the DNA TGTGCCAGCAGCAATACACGATATGGCTACACCTTC. It encodes CASSNTRYGYTF. The full variable domain, in which reference TRBV11-2 and TRBJ1-2 provide the parts outside the CDR3, is EAGVAQSPRYKIIEKRQSVAFWCNPISGHATLYWYQQILGQGPKLLIQFQNNGVVDDSQLPKDRFSAERLKGVDSTLKIQPAKLEDSAVYLCASSNTRYGYTFGSGTRLTVV.

The chain recombines TRBV30 with TRBJ1-5; TRBD1 is a possible D gene (5 bases). V shed 0 bases and J shed 3 bases, with 12 bases lying between them. Germline V gives CDR1 GTSNPN, CDR2 SVGIG (reference sequence). This CDR3 has 15 amino acids. The CDR3 DNA reads as TGTGCCTGGAGTGTATGGGGGGGAGACAATCAGCCCCAGCATTTT. Protein: CAWSVWGGDNQPQHF.

The J gene is TRBJ1-1, the V gene TRBV27; a possible D gene is TRBD1 (5 bases). CDR1 is MNHEY, CDR2 SMNVEV, per germline (reference sequence). V dropped 2 bases and J dropped 0 bases, with 16 bases sitting between them. The CDR3 totals 17 residues. The CDR3: CASSLSPMGGLNTEAFF. In DNA form, the CDR3 reads TGTGCCAGCAGTTTAAGTCCTATGGGGGGACTGAACACTGAAGCTTTCTTT.